These T cell receptor beta chains were read from a single sample in a study of cytomegalovirus exposure and HLA in healthy donors. This table comes from immunoSEQ multiplex PCR, and its TCRdb copy is limited to in-frame clones, with some not included. The sample holds about 140,000 clones; 75% to 80% are singletons and the top ten take roughly 3.8%. Sequenced input: PBMCs. Receptors originate from a male donor in good health and CMV-seronegative. CDR3s include the opening cysteine and the closing phenylalanine or tryptophan. D genes are given only for firm matches. The size field is filled for only some rows; it gives once, few, many or a size class.

d_call,j_call,v_call,clone_size,cdr3_aa,cdr3_nt
TRBD2,TRBJ2-5,TRBV5-8,NA,CASSPGGETQYF,TGTGCCAGCAGCCCGGGGGGGGAGACCCAGTACTTC
TRBD1,TRBJ2-3,TRBV19,few,CASRDRRSSTDTQYF,TGTGCCAGTAGGGACAGGCGTTCTAGCACAGATACGCAGTATTTT
NA,TRBJ2-3,TRBV5-1,NA,CASSLGGSDTQYF,TGCGCCAGCAGCTTGGGAGGGTCCGATACGCAGTATTTT
TRBD2,TRBJ2-7,TRBV11-2,NA,CASTLAGNSYEQYF,TGTGCCAGCACACTAGCGGGCAACTCCTACGAGCAGTACTTC
TRBD1,TRBJ2-2,TRBV5-1,NA,CASSSLRTGGGTGELFF,TGCGCCAGCAGCTCACTTCGGACAGGGGGCGGGACCGGGGAGCTGTTTTTT
NA,TRBJ2-3,TRBV5-1,once,CASSPPYTDTQYF,TGCGCCAGCAGTCCCCCTTACACAGATACGCAGTATTTT
NA,TRBJ2-2,TRBV27,NA,CASSLTSSVDGELFF,TGTGCCAGCAGTTTAACCTCTAGCGTTGACGGGGAGCTGTTTTTT
NA,TRBJ1-4,TRBV7-9,NA,CASSLAQSTNEKLFF,TGTGCCAGCAGCTTAGCCCAGTCAACTAATGAAAAACTGTTTTTT
NA,TRBJ1-6,TRBV2,NA,CASKRDVHNSPLHF,TGTGCCAGCAAGCGGGACGTACATAATTCACCCCTCCACTTT
NA,TRBJ1-1,TRBV6-1,few,CASSGKQGGTEAFF,TGTGCCAGCAGTGGAAAACAGGGCGGCACTGAAGCTTTCTTT
TRBD1,TRBJ1-2,TRBV7-2,once,CASSPGTGYGYTF,TGTGCCAGCAGCCCCGGGACAGGCTATGGCTACACCTTC
NA,TRBJ1-2,TRBV6-5,NA,CAAGGSGYTF,TGTGCCGCGGGGGGAAGTGGCTACACCTTC
NA,TRBJ2-1,TRBV2,NA,CASHSRGGTYNEQFF,TGTGCCAGCCATTCGCGGGGTGGTACCTACAATGAGCAGTTCTTC
TRBD2,TRBJ2-1,TRBV7-8,NA,CASSLQTSSVNEQFF,TGTGCCAGCAGCCTGCAGACTAGCTCAGTGAATGAGCAGTTCTTC
NA,TRBJ2-3,TRBV7-9,NA,CASSSHTDTQYF,TGTGCCAGCAGCTCCCATACAGATACGCAGTATTTT
TRBD1,TRBJ1-5,TRBV7-9,few,CASSLGGGQGFNQPQHF,TGTGCCAGCAGCTTAGGGGGGGGACAGGGTTTTAATCAGCCCCAGCATTTT
TRBD1,TRBJ1-1,TRBV11-2,NA,CASSFGTDTEAFF,TGTGCCAGCAGCTTTGGGACAGACACTGAAGCTTTCTTT
TRBD1,TRBJ2-7,TRBV4-1,NA,CASSQDPNRGLYEQYF,TGCGCCAGCAGCCAAGATCCCAACAGGGGGCTCTACGAGCAGTACTTC
TRBD1,TRBJ2-7,TRBV13,NA,CASSLGWTGSYEQYF,TGTGCCAGCAGCTTAGGTTGGACAGGATCCTACGAGCAGTACTTC
TRBD1,TRBJ1-2,TRBV19,NA,CASSMGQGNGYTF,TGTGCCAGTAGTATGGGACAGGGGAATGGCTACACCTTC
TRBD1,TRBJ1-1,TRBV5-1,NA,CASSRVPIGQGVNTEAFF,TGCGCCAGCAGCCGTGTCCCGATAGGACAGGGGGTGAACACTGAAGCTTTCTTT
NA,TRBJ1-6,TRBV5-1,NA,CASRPTGTLLNSPLHF,TGCGCCAGCAGACCAACCGGGACACTACTTAATTCACCCCTCCACTTT
TRBD2,TRBJ2-3,TRBV7-9,NA,CASSSLEGGDTQYF,TGTGCCAGCAGCTCCCTAGAGGGAGGGGATACGCAGTATTTT
NA,TRBJ1-1,TRBV7-9,NA,CASRLARNTEAFF,TGTGCCAGCAGACTAGCTAGGAACACTGAAGCTTTCTTT
TRBD1,TRBJ2-7,TRBV10-3,few,CAISGGGTGHYEQYF,TGTGCCATCAGTGGGGGGGGGACAGGGCACTACGAGCAGTACTTC
NA,TRBJ1-3,TRBV30,NA,CAWRVAGSGNTIYF,TGTGCCTGGAGAGTTGCCGGCTCTGGAAACACCATATATTTT
NA,TRBJ1-1,TRBV5-4,NA,CASRRDPGGQNTEAFF,TGTGCCAGCAGGCGGGACCCCGGAGGTCAGAACACTGAAGCTTTCTTT
NA,TRBJ1-2,TRBV11-2,NA,CASSSQGHGYTF,TGTGCCAGCAGCTCTCAGGGGCATGGCTACACCTTC
NA,TRBJ1-2,TRBV9,NA,CASSPTSTGSGYGYTF,TGTGCCAGCAGCCCAACTTCCACAGGGTCCGGCTATGGCTACACCTTC
NA,TRBJ1-5,TRBV30,NA,CAWTVEGASKSNQPQHF,TGTGCCTGGACCGTGGAGGGTGCTAGTAAGAGCAATCAGCCCCAGCATTTT
TRBD1,TRBJ2-7,TRBV14,NA,CASSQTGTGVHEQYF,TGTGCCAGCAGTCAGACCGGGACAGGAGTGCACGAGCAGTACTTC
TRBD1,TRBJ1-5,TRBV18,NA,CASSLDRVNQPQHF,TGTGCCAGCTCACTCGACAGGGTAAATCAGCCCCAGCATTTT
NA,TRBJ1-4,TRBV4-1,NA,CASSQDGQGNEKLFF,TGCGCCAGCAGCCAAGATGGCCAGGGTAATGAAAAACTGTTTTTT
NA,TRBJ1-5,TRBV19,NA,CASSIGQDRRDAPQHF,TGTGCCAGTAGTATTGGGCAGGACCGTCGGGATGCGCCCCAGCATTTT
NA,TRBJ1-4,TRBV21-1,NA,CASSWGAGQAPCEKLFF,TGTGCCAGCAGCTGGGGGGCAGGACAGGCGCCTTGTGAAAAACTGTTTTTT
NA,TRBJ2-3,TRBV9,NA,CASTVGGGEDTQYF,TGTGCCAGCACCGTGGGAGGGGGGGAGGATACGCAGTATTTT
NA,TRBJ2-5,TRBV7-8,NA,CASSLASQTQYF,TGTGCCAGCAGCTTAGCGAGCCAGACCCAGTACTTC
TRBD1,TRBJ1-6,TRBV6-4,NA,CASRDSYSYNSPLHF,TGTGCCAGCCGGGACAGTTACTCCTATAATTCACCCCTCCACTTT
NA,TRBJ2-1,TRBV5-6,NA,CASSWERGFQFF,TGTGCCAGCAGCTGGGAAAGGGGATTTCAGTTCTTC
NA,TRBJ2-3,TRBV29-1,few,CSVRGRESTDTQYF,TGCAGCGTTCGGGGGCGGGAGAGCACAGATACGCAGTATTTT
NA,TRBJ2-7,TRBV6-5,NA,CASSYHRTVVPYEQYF,TGTGCCAGCAGTTACCATAGGACAGTAGTCCCCTACGAGCAGTACTTC
TRBD1,TRBJ1-1,TRBV9,NA,CASSVTGLNTEAFF,TGTGCCAGCAGCGTGACAGGGCTGAACACTGAAGCTTTCTTT
TRBD1,TRBJ2-1,TRBV5-4,NA,CASSLGGQHNEQFF,TGTGCCAGCAGCTTGGGGGGACAGCACAATGAGCAGTTCTTC
NA,TRBJ1-1,TRBV5-8,NA,CASSAELRNTEAFF,TGTGCCAGCAGCGCTGAACTTAGGAACACTGAAGCTTTCTTT
TRBD2,TRBJ2-7,TRBV5-1,NA,CASSSTSGRPGGEQYF,TGCGCCAGCAGCTCGACTAGCGGGAGACCAGGGGGCGAGCAGTACTTC
NA,TRBJ1-2,TRBV14,NA,CASSQESFVNYGYTF,TGTGCCAGCAGCCAAGAGAGCTTCGTAAACTATGGCTACACCTTC
NA,TRBJ1-6,TRBV5-8,NA,CASSRRDANSPLHF,TGTGCCAGCAGCCGGCGGGACGCCAATTCACCCCTCCACTTT
NA,TRBJ2-7,TRBV5-6,NA,CASSLGTPGDEQYF,TGTGCCAGCAGCCTCGGGACTCCCGGGGACGAGCAGTACTTC
NA,TRBJ2-1,TRBV28,NA,CASSLVGRVSEQFF,TGTGCCAGCAGCCTCGTGGGCAGGGTCAGTGAGCAGTTCTTC
NA,TRBJ1-1,TRBV5-1,few,CASSLGEGVRTEAFF,TGCGCCAGCAGCTTGGGTGAGGGGGTGAGGACTGAAGCTTTCTTT
TRBD2,TRBJ2-1,TRBV7-3,NA,CASSGGGANEQFF,TGTGCCAGCAGTGGCGGGGGGGCTAATGAGCAGTTCTTC
TRBD2,TRBJ2-2,TRBV7-2,few,CASSLVASGGLGGELFF,TGTGCCAGCAGCTTAGTTGCCAGCGGGGGCCTGGGCGGGGAGCTGTTTTTT
TRBD1,TRBJ1-5,TRBV30,few,CAWSPTGTGVGQPQHF,TGTGCCTGGAGTCCAACCGGGACAGGGGTAGGTCAGCCCCAGCATTTT
NA,TRBJ2-3,TRBV11-2,NA,CASSLARVDTQYF,TGTGCCAGCAGCTTAGCCAGGGTGGATACGCAGTATTTT
NA,TRBJ1-2,TRBV15,NA,CATSRVGGAGYTF,TGTGCCACCAGCAGAGTAGGGGGGGCCGGCTACACCTTC
TRBD2,TRBJ2-7,TRBV19,NA,CASSPGLASYEQYF,TGTGCCAGTAGTCCGGGACTAGCGTCCTACGAGCAGTACTTC